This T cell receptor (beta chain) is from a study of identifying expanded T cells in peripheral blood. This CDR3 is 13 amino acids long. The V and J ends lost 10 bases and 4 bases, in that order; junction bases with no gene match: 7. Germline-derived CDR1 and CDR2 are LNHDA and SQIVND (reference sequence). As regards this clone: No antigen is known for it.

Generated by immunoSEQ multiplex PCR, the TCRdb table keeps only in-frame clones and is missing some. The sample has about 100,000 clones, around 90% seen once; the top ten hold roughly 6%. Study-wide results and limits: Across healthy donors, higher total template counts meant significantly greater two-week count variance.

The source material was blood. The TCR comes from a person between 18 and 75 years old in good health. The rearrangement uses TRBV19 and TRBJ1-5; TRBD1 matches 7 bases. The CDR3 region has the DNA TGTGCCACCTCACAGGGGTTGAATCAGCCCCAGCATTTT. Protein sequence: CATSQGLNQPQHF.